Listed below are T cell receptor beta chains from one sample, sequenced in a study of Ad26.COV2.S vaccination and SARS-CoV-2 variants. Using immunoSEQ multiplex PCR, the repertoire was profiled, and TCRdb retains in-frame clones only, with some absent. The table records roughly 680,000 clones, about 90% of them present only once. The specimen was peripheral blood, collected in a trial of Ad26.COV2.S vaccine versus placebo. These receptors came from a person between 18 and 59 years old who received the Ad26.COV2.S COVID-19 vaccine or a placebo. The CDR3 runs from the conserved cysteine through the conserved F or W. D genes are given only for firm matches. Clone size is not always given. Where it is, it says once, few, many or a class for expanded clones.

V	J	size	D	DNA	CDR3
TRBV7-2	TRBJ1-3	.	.	TGTGCCAGCAGCTTCGGGGGGGGTGGAAACACCATATATTTT	CASSFGGGGNTIYF
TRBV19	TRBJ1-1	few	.	TGTGCCAGTAGTATAGAACAGGGTGGAACTGAAGCTTTCTTT	CASSIEQGGTEAFF
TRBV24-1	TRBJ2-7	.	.	TGTGCCACCAGTGACCACAGGTTTAGTGAGCAGTACTTC	CATSDHRFSEQYF
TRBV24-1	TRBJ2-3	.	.	TGTGCCACCAGGGGGTCGGACACAGATACGCAGTATTTT	CATRGSDTDTQYF
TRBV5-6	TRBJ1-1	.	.	TGTGCCAGCAGTGGGACTGAAGCTTTCTTT	CASSGTEAFF
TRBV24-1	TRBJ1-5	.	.	TGTGCCACCCAGGAAATAGGTCAGCCCCAGCATTTT	CATQEIGQPQHF
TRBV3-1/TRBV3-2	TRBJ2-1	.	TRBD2	TGTGCCAGCAGCCAGCTAGCGGGAGGTATTACCGATGAGCAGTTCTTC	CASSQLAGGITDEQFF
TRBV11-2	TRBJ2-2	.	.	TGTGCCAGCAGCTTGAGGATCGGGGAGCTGTTTTTT	CASSLRIGELFF
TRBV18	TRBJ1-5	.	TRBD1	TGTGCCAGCTCACCACGGGACAGAGTCAATCAGCCCCAGCATTTT	CASSPRDRVNQPQHF
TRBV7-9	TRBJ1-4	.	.	TGTGCCAGCAGCTTACGGGGGGCCAATGAAAAACTGTTTTTT	CASSLRGANEKLFF
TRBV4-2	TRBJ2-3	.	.	TGTGCCAGCAGCCAAGATAGGCGCACAGATACGCAGTATTTT	CASSQDRRTDTQYF